The 18 T cell receptor beta chains in this list originate from one sample, sequenced in a study of blood T cell repertoires in COVID-19. TCRdb's table, derived via immunoSEQ multiplex PCR, lists solely in-frame clones and lacks some. The top ten clones hold around 10% of a sample with around 160,000 clones, around 79% of them seen once. The sequenced sample was PBMCs or T cells enriched from blood (not recorded which). Receptor source: a man between 45 and 60 years old who had recovered from COVID-19.

CDR3 in DNA: TGTGCCAGTAAGCCCGGGACCTGGACAGGGGAGCAGTTCTTC. Protein sequence: CASKPGTWTGEQFF. The chain uses TRBV19 and TRBJ2-1; the match to TRBD1 covers 8 bases. Germline loops: CDR1 LNHDA, CDR2 SQIVND (reference sequence). Germline trimming cut 7 bases from V and 10 bases from J; bases unmatched to any gene: 12. The CDR3 covers 14 residues.

The chain links TRBV18 to TRBJ1-5; TRBD1 matches 8 bases. Per germline, CDR1 KGHSH and CDR2 LQKENI. With 3 bases clipped from V and 5 bases from J, the junction kept 3 bases outside the gene matches. CDR3 length: 14 amino acids. As DNA, the CDR3 is TGTGCCAGCTCACCGGACAGGGCTGATCAGCCCCAGCATTTT. Protein product: CASSPDRADQPQHF.

CDR3 residues: CASSSPLAGGTDTQYF. In DNA form, the CDR3 reads TGTGCCAGCAGTTCCCCTCTAGCGGGGGGCACAGATACGCAGTATTTT. V is TRBV6-5 and J is TRBJ2-3, with 10 bases identical to TRBD2. J was trimmed by 1 base and V by 4 bases; bases with no gene match: 5. The length of the CDR3 is 16 residues. CDR1 MNHEY and CDR2 SVGAGI come from the germline V gene.

V gene TRBV6-2 or TRBV6-3 combines with J gene TRBJ2-1, with 12 positions matching TRBD2. J gave up 1 base and V 2 bases, and 12 bases lay outside the gene matches. Germline V gene sequence: CDR1 MNHEY, CDR2 SVGEGT. The CDR3 has 20 residues. CDR3: CASSYGIGLAGGFSYNEQFF. The CDR3 DNA follows: TGTGCCAGCAGTTACGGGATTGGGCTAGCGGGAGGGTTTTCCTACAATGAGCAGTTCTTC.

The DNA of the CDR3 is TGTGCCAGCAGGTCAACCTGGGACATAACGTCTGAAAAACTGTTTTTT. The encoded protein is CASRSTWDITSEKLFF. The chain recombines TRBV27 with TRBJ1-4; possibly TRBD1 for D (6 bases). Trimming removed 6 bases from V and 7 bases from J, with 21 bases in between. The CDR3 totals 16 residues. Germline V gene sequence: CDR1 MNHEY, CDR2 SMNVEV (reference sequence).

This clone has more than one count but fewer than ten. The gene calls are TRBV2 and TRBJ2-1, with TRBD2 as a possible D gene (5 bases). Trimming shortened V by 8 bases and J by 2 bases, and 16 bases separated the two germline ends. Germline lookup yields CDR1 SNHLY and CDR2 FYNNEI. This CDR3 contains 15 residues. For the CDR3, the DNA is TGTGCCAGCCGGCCAAGCGGCCACCCCTACAATGAGCAGTTCTTC. Its protein product is CASRPSGHPYNEQFF.

J is TRBJ1-2 and V is TRBV24-1; possibly TRBD1 for D (6 bases). This CDR3 is built from 14 residues. V lost 6 bases, J lost 4 bases, and 14 bases lay in between. Germline assignment: CDR1 KGHDR and CDR2 SFDVKD. Written as DNA, the CDR3 is TGTGCCACCAGTAGGAGCCAGGGGAGCTATGGCTACACCTTC. Translation gives CATSRSQGSYGYTF.

The chain employs TRBV5-1 and TRBJ2-5, with 7 bases lining up with TRBD1. After removal of 3 bases from V and 7 bases from J, the junction contained 6 bases not matched to a gene. Germline CDR1 and CDR2: SGHRS and YFSETQ. There are 13 residues in the CDR3. CDR3 coding DNA: TGCGCCAGCAGCTCGGGACAGACAGCGACCCAGTACTTC. This translates into CASSSGQTATQYF. Full variable domain (rest looked up from reference TRBV5-1 and TRBJ2-5): KAGVTQTPRYLIKTRGQQVTLSCSPISGHRSVSWYQQTPGQGLQFLFEYFSETQRNKGNFPGRFSGRQFSNSRSEMNVSTLELGDSALYLCASSSGQTATQYFGPGTRLLVL.

The chain combines TRBV6-5 with TRBJ1-2, with 9 positions matching TRBD1. The germline V gene encodes CDR1 MNHEY and CDR2 SVGAGI. The CDR3 runs 14 residues. V shed 5 bases and J 7 bases; nucleotides not matched to a gene: 8. Written as DNA, the CDR3 is TGTGCCAGCAGTCACAGGGGGCTTGTGGCTGGCTACACCTTC. Translating gives CASSHRGLVAGYTF.

The chain couples TRBV6-5 to TRBJ1-1, with D unresolved. The CDR3 spans 14 residues. V was shortened by 4 bases and J by 1 base, with 10 bases between the two germline ends. The V gene's germline CDR1 is MNHEY and CDR2 SVGAGI. DNA of the CDR3: TGTGCCAGCAGTTGGAGGAACAGGAACACTGAAGCTTTCTTT. This encodes CASSWRNRNTEAFF.

The chain's CDR3 is CASSRLGQMNTEAFF. DNA for the CDR3: TGTGCCAGCAGTCGATTGGGACAGATGAACACTGAAGCTTTCTTT. The chain joins TRBV7-8 to TRBJ1-1, with TRBD1 matching 7 bases. V shed 6 bases and J 0 bases; nucleotides not matched to a gene: 7. The CDR3 runs to 15 residues. Germline loops: CDR1 SGHVS, CDR2 FQNEAQ.

The chain uses TRBV2 and TRBJ2-7; 9 bases fit TRBD2. From germline, CDR1 is SNHLY and CDR2 FYNNEI. V was pared by 4 bases and J by 3 bases, with 4 bases of the junction left unmatched. This CDR3 has 14 amino acids. The CDR3 is CASSVSGRVYEQYF. The DNA of the CDR3 is TGTGCCAGCAGTGTTAGCGGGAGAGTCTACGAGCAGTACTTC.

The V call is TRBV7-6, the J call TRBJ2-7; possibly TRBD1 for D (6 bases). This CDR3 region has 15 residues. The germline V gene encodes CDR1 SGHVS and CDR2 FNYEAQ. V shed 1 base and J shed 3 bases, with 13 bases lying between them. This chain's CDR3 is CASSLGTGQSYEQYF. CDR3 DNA sequence: TGTGCCAGCAGCTTAGGAACGGGACAAAGCTACGAGCAGTACTTC.

The chain has TRBV4-2 and TRBJ1-4; D gene ambiguous. Per the germline V gene, CDR1 is LGHNA and CDR2 is YNFKEQ. The CDR3 contains 13 residues. With 1 base removed from V and 10 bases from J, the gap between germline ends came to 10 bases. The CDR3 coding sequence is TGTGCCAGCAGCCAAGGGGAGTTGTTAAAACTGTTTTTT. Its translation: CASSQGELLKLFF.

The gene calls are TRBV6-5 and TRBJ2-7; D not certain. This CDR3 contains 13 residues. Between the trimmed V and J ends, which lost 6 bases and 2 bases, there was a span of 11 bases. The germline V gene encodes CDR1 MNHEY and CDR2 SVGAGI. CDR3 region: CASRKASTYEQYF. CDR3 bases: TGTGCCAGCAGAAAAGCTTCTACCTACGAGCAGTACTTC.

This clone is medium-sized by share. The chain combines TRBV27 with TRBJ2-5, with D tentatively TRBD2 (7 bases). Germline V lookup: CDR1 MNHEY, CDR2 SMNVEV (reference sequence). The germline V and J ends were trimmed by 6 bases and 3 bases, with 17 bases remaining between them. The CDR3 is made up of 15 amino acids. The CDR3 region has the DNA TGTGCCAGCAGCCTATTTAGGGGGGGAAAAGAGACCCAGTACTTC. Translating gives CASSLFRGGKETQYF.

The chain carries TRBV5-1 and TRBJ1-6; TRBD1 agrees at 8 bases. The CDR3 loop spans 14 amino acids. Trimming at V came to 4 bases and at J to 14 bases, leaving 11 bases not matched to a gene. CDR1 SGHRS and CDR2 YFSETQ come from the germline V gene. CDR3 amino acids: CASSPGQATAALHF. CDR3 nucleotides: TGCGCCAGCAGCCCGGGACAGGCGACGGCGGCCCTCCACTTT.

The rearrangement uses TRBV29-1 and TRBJ1-1; tentatively, D is TRBD1 (5 bases). From germline, CDR1 is SQVTM and CDR2 ANQGSEA. This CDR3 is built from 13 residues. Trimming stripped 3 bases from V and 0 bases from J, with 8 bases between. The CDR3 sequence: CSVDREVNTEAFF. The CDR3 nucleotides read TGCAGCGTTGACAGGGAAGTGAACACTGAAGCTTTCTTT.